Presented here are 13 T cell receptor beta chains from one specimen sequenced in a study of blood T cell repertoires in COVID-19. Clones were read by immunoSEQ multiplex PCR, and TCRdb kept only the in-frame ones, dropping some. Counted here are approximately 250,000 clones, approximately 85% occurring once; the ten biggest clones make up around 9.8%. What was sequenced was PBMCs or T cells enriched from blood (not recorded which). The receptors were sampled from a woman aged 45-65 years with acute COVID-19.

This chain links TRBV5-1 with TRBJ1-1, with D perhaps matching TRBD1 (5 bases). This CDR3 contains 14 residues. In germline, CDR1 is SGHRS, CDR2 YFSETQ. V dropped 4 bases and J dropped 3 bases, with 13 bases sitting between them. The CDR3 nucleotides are TGCGCCAGCAGCACCCGGGGGGAGGACACTGAAGCTTTCTTT. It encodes CASSTRGEDTEAFF.

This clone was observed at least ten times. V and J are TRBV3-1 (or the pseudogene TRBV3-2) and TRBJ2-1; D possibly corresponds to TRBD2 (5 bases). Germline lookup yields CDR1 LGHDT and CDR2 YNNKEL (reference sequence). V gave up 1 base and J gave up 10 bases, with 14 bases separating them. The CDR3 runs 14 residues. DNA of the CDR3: TGTGCCAGCAGCCAAGTTTTAATAAGGGAGGAGCAGTTCTTC. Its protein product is CASSQVLIREEQFF.

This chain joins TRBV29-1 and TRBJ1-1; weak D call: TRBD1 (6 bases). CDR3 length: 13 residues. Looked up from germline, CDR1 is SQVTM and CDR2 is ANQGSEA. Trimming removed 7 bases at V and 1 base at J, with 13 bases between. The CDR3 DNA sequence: TGCAGCGGGGGACCGGACAGGAACACTGAAGCTTTCTTT. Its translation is CSGGPDRNTEAFF.

This chain's CDR3 is CASSQNRQGARGYTF. In DNA, the CDR3 is TGCGCCAGCAGCCAAAACCGACAGGGGGCGCGGGGCTACACCTTC. The chain links TRBV4-3 to TRBJ1-2; TRBD1 matches 10 bases. V shed 2 bases, J shed 8 bases, and the junction held 8 bases outside the gene matches. Germline CDR1 and CDR2: LGHNA and YSLEER. CDR3 length equals 15 residues.

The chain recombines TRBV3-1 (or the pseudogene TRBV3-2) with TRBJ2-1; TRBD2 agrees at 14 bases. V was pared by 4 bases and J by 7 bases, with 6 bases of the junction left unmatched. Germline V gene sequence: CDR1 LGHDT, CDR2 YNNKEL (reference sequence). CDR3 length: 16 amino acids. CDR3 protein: CASSRLAGGPMNEQFF. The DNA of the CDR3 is TGTGCCAGCAGCCGACTAGCGGGGGGGCCGATGAATGAGCAGTTCTTC.

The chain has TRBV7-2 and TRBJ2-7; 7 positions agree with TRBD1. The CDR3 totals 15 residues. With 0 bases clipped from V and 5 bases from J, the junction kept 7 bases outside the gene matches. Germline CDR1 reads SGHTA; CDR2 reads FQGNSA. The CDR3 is CASSLAGTGDNEQYF. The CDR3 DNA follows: TGTGCCAGCAGCTTAGCGGGTACAGGGGACAACGAGCAGTACTTC.

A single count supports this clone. Here the CDR3 reads CASSPGLNSPLHF. The CDR3 DNA sequence: TGTGCCAGCAGTCCTGGACTCAATTCACCCCTCCACTTT. The chain has TRBV27 and TRBJ1-6; D not resolved. Germline CDR1 MNHEY, CDR2 SMNVEV (reference sequence). The CDR3 runs to 13 residues. V was clipped by 5 bases and J by 7 bases, with 9 bases between them.

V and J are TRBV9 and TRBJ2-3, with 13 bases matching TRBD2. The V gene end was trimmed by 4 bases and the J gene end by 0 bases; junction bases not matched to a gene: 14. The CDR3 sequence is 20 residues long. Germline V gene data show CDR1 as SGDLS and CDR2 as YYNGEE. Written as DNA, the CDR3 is TGTGCCAGCAGCAAACCGGGACTAGCGGGGATAGTATCTAGCACAGATACGCAGTATTTT. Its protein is CASSKPGLAGIVSSTDTQYF.

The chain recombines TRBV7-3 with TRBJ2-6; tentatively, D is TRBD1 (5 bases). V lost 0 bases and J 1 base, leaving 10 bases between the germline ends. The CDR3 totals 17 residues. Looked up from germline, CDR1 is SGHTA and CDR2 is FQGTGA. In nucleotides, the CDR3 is TGTGCCAGCAGCTTAACGCAGGGTCTGTCTGGGGCCAACGTCCTGACTTTC. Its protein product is CASSLTQGLSGANVLTF. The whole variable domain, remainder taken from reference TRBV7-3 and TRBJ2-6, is GAGVSQTPSNKVTEKGKYVELRCDPISGHTALYWYRQSLGQGPEFLIYFQGTGAADDSGLPNDRFFAVRPEGSVSTLKIQRTERGDSAVYLCASSLTQGLSGANVLTFGAGSRLTVL.

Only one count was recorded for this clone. Here the CDR3 DNA reads TGTGCCAGCAGCTTAGTTTGGACAGGGGGCACTGAAGCTTTCTTT. Protein: CASSLVWTGGTEAFF. This rearrangement joins TRBV7-2 to TRBJ1-1, with 10 bases that match TRBD1. With V trimmed by 1 base and J by 4 bases, 3 bases remained unmatched. The CDR3 contains 15 residues. Per the germline V gene, CDR1 is SGHTA and CDR2 is FQGNSA.

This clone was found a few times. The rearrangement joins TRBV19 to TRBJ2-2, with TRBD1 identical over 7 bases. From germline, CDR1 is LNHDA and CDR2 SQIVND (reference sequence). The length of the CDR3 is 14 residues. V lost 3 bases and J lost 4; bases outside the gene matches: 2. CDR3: CASSITGVTGELFF. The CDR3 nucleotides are TGTGCCAGTAGTATTACAGGGGTCACCGGGGAGCTGTTTTTT.

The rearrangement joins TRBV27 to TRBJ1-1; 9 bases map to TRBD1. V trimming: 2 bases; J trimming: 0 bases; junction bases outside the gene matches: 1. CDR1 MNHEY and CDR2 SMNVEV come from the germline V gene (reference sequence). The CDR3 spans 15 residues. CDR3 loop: CASSLRTGVNTEAFF. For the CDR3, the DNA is TGTGCCAGCAGTTTAAGGACAGGGGTGAACACTGAAGCTTTCTTT.

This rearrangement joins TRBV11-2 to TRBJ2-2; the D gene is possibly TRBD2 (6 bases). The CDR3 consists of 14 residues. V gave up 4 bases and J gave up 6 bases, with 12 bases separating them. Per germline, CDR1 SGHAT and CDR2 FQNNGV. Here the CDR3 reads CASSWGTGAGELFF. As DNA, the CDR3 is TGTGCCAGCAGCTGGGGGACGGGGGCCGGGGAGCTGTTTTTT.